Here is one TCR beta chain with its context. This specimen belongs to a study of blood T cell repertoires in COVID-19. J was trimmed by 2 bases and V by 5 bases; bases with no gene match: 4. The V gene's germline CDR1 is MNHEY and CDR2 SMNVEV (reference sequence). The CDR3 runs to 14 residues. Method: immunoSEQ multiplex PCR; TCRdb's copy keeps in-frame clones and lacks some. The sample has over 250,000 clones, around 90% seen once. V and J are TRBV27 and TRBJ2-7; TRBD1 matches at 9 bases. This receptor was obtained from a man in his fifties with acute or convalescent COVID-19. Sequenced: peripheral blood. In nucleotides, the CDR3 is TGTGCCAGCAGTAAGACAGGGGGTCCCTACGAGCAGTACTTC. This encodes CASSKTGGPYEQYF.